This T cell receptor (beta chain) was recovered during a study of OX40 agonist ivuxolimab in advanced cancers. TCRdb keeps only in-frame clones here, not all; method: immunoSEQ multiplex PCR. The sample includes about 110,000 clones, 89% of them seen just once. CDR3 length: 13 amino acids. Trimming took 2 bases from V and 1 from J, leaving 5 bases between them. Germline V CDR1 and CDR2: SGHVS, FQNEAQ. Sequenced material: CD4+ or CD8+ T cells sorted from blood, taken in a trial of the OX40 agonist ivuxolimab. This receptor was obtained from an adult with an advanced solid tumor such as melanoma, head and neck, liver or kidney cancer. The chain combines TRBV7-8 with TRBJ1-2; the D is unclear. CDR3 residues: CASSLSDNYGYTF. CDR3 DNA sequence: TGTGCCAGCAGCTTAAGCGATAACTATGGCTACACCTTC.